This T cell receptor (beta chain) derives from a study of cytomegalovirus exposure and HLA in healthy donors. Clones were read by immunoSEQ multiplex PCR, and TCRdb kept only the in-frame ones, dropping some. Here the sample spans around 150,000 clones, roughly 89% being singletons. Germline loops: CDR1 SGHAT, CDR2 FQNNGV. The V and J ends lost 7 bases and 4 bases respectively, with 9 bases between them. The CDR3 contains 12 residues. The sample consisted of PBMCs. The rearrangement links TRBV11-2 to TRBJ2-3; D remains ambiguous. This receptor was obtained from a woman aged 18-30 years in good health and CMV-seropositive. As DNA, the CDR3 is TGTGCCAGCACCTTTCTCCCAGATACGCAGTATTTT. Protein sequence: CASTFLPDTQYF.